This TCR beta chain was identified in a study of T cells after yellow fever vaccination. TCRdb reprocessed the 5' RACE reads with MiXCR, giving one entry per CDR3 protein. This repertoire shows hundreds of thousands of distinct CDR3 sequences, 3% to 4.5% found once; its top ten account for roughly a quarter. V shed 3 bases, J shed 6 bases, and the junction held 8 bases outside the gene matches. The CDR3 covers 14 residues. V is TRBV12-3 or TRBV12-4 and J is TRBJ2-7; 7 positions agree with TRBD1. The receptor was derived from a man aged 18 to 30 who received the YFV17D yellow fever vaccine. The material was PBMCs, obtained on the day of the yellow fever booster vaccination. CDR3 DNA sequence: TGTGCCAGCAGTTTTAACAGGGGCGATGGCGAGCAGTACGTC. Translated: CASSFNRGDGEQYV.